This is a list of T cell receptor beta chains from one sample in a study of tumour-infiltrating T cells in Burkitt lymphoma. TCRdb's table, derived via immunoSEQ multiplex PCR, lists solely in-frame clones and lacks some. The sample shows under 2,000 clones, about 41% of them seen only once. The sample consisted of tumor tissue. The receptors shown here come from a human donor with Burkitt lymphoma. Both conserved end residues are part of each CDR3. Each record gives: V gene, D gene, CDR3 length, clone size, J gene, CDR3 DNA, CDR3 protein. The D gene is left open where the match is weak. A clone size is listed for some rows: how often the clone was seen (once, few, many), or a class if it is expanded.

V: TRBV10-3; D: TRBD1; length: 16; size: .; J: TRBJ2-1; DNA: TGTGCCATCGCCAAATCGACAGGGGACTCCTACAATGAGCAGTTCTTC; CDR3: CAIAKSTGDSYNEQFF
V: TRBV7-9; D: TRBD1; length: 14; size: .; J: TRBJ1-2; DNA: TGTGCCAGCAGCCCCGGGACAGGACACTATGGCTACACCTTC; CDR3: CASSPGTGHYGYTF
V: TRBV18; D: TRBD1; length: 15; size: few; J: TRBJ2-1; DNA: TGTGCCAGCTCACCACCGGACAGGGGGGCAAATGAGCAGTTCTTC; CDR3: CASSPPDRGANEQFF
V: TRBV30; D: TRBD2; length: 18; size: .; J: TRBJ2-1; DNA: TGTGCCTGGAGCCGTGGGACTAGCGGGGGGGCTGGGTACAATGAGCAGTTCTTC; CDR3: CAWSRGTSGGAGYNEQFF
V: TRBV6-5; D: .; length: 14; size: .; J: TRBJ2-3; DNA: TGTGCCAGCAGCTCTCTAATACGGACAGATACGCAGTATTTT; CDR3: CASSSLIRTDTQYF
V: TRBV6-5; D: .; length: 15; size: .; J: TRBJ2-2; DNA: TGTGCCAGCAGTTACTCGAATGGGGCTACCGGGGAGCTGTTTTTT; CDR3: CASSYSNGATGELFF
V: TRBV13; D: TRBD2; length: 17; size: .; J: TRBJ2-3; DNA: TGTGCCAGTACGCGCCGTTTTAGCGGGGGGCCTACAGATACGCAGTATTTT; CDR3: CASTRRFSGGPTDTQYF
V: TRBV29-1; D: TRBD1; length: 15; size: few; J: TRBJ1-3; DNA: TGCAGCGTTGTAGGGGACAGCGAATCTGGAAACACCATATATTTT; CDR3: CSVVGDSESGNTIYF
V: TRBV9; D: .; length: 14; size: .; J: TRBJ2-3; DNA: TGTGCCAGCGGGCCCGGACTTCCCACAGATACGCAGTATTTT; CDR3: CASGPGLPTDTQYF
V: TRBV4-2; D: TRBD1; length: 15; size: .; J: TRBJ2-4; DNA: TGTGCCAGCAGCCAAGTACAGGGGGACAAAAACATTCAGTACTTC; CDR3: CASSQVQGDKNIQYF
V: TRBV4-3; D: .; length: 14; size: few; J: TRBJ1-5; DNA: TGCGCCAGCAGCCAAGTAGCGAGGTATCAGCCCCAGCATTTT; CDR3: CASSQVARYQPQHF
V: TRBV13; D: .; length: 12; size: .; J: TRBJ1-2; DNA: TGTGCCAGCAGCACCGCGACGGATGGCTACACCTTC; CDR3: CASSTATDGYTF
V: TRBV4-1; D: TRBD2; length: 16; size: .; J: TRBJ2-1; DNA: TGCGCCAGCAGCCAAGCGGGGGGGGAGGCGTACAATGAGCAGTTCTTC; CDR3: CASSQAGGEAYNEQFF
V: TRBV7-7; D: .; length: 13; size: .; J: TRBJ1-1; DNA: TGTGCTAGCAGCTTAGCGGTAGGTACCGAAGCTTTCTTT; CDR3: CASSLAVGTEAFF
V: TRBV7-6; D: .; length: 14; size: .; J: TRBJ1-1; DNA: TGTGCCAGCAGCCCGGCGGGGGTGGACACTGAAGCTTTCTTT; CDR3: CASSPAGVDTEAFF
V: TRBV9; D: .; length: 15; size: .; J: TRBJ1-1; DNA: TGTGCCAGCAGCGAGTCCCCCGGAGGGGTAACTGAAGCTTTCTTT; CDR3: CASSESPGGVTEAFF
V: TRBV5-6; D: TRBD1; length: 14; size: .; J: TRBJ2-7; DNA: TGTGCCAGCAGCCCCGACAGGGGGACCTACGAGCAGTACTTC; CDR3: CASSPDRGTYEQYF
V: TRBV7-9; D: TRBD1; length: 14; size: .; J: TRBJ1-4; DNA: TGTGCCAGCAGTTTACAGGGGACTAATGAAAAACTGTTTTTT; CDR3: CASSLQGTNEKLFF
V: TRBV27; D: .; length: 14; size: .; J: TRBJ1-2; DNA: TGTGCCAGCAGTTTATATTTAGGGGCTTTGGGCTACACCTTC; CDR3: CASSLYLGALGYTF
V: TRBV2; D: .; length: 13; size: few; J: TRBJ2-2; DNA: TGTGCCGCAGCCAGCGGCCCAACCGGGGAGCTGTTTTTT; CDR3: CAAASGPTGELFF
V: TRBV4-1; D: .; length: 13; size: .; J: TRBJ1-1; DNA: TGCGCCAGCAGCCAAGATCGGTGGACTGAAGCTTTCTTT; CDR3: CASSQDRWTEAFF
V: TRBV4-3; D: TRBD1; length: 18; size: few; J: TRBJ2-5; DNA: TGCGCCAGCAGCCATTATCCTCCAGCCAGGGGACAGGAAGAGACCCAGTACTTC; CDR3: CASSHYPPARGQEETQYF
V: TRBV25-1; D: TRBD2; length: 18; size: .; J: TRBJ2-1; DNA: TGTGCCAGCAGCGACCTGGATGGCGGGGGACTTACCTACAATGAGCAATTCTTC; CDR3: CASSDLDGGGLTYNEQFF
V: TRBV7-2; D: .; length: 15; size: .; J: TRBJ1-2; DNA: TGTGCCAGCAGCCCCCGGTTTGGGGGGGCGGATGGCTACACCTTC; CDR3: CASSPRFGGADGYTF
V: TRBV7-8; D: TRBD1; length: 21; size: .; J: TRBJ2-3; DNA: TGTGCCAGCAGCCAAAGAGTGACAACCGAGTGGACAGGGGTGGATACAGATACGCAGTATTTT; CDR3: CASSQRVTTEWTGVDTDTQYF
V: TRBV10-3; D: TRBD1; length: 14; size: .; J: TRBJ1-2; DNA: TGTGCCATCAGGGCAGTGACAGGGGGCGATGGCTACACCTTC; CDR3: CAIRAVTGGDGYTF
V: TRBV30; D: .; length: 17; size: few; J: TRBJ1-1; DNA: TGTGCCTGGGGCTATTCAGCGGCTTCGGACTGGGACACTGAAGCTTTCTTT; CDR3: CAWGYSAASDWDTEAFF
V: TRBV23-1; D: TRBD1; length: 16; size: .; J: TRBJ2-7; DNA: TGCGCCAGCAGTCCTACAGGGACAGCAACCTCCTACGAGCAGTACTTC; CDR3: CASSPTGTATSYEQYF
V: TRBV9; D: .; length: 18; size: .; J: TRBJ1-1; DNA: TGTGCCAGCAGCGTAGATCCGCTAGACAGTGGGGTAAACACTGAAGCTTTCTTT; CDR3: CASSVDPLDSGVNTEAFF
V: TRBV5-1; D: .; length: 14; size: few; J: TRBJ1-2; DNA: TGCGCCAGCAGCTTGGGTTCGGTGGGAGATGGCTACACCTTC; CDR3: CASSLGSVGDGYTF
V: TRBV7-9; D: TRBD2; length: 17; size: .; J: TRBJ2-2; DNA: TGTGCCAGCAGCCCAGGACTAGCGGGGACTACTGGGGGGGAGCTGTTTTTT; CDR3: CASSPGLAGTTGGELFF
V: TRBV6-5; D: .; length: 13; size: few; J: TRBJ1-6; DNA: TGTGCCAGCACTCCCGCCCGGTATTCACCCCTCCACTTT; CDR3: CASTPARYSPLHF
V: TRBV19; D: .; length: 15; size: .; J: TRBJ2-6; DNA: TGTGCCAGTAGCATGGGAGTTCCCGGGGCCAACGTCCTGACTTTC; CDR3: CASSMGVPGANVLTF
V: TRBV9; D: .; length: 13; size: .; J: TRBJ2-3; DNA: TGTGCCAGCAGCTCATGGGGCACAGATACGCAGTATTTT; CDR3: CASSSWGTDTQYF
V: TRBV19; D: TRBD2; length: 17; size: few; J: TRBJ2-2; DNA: TGTGCCAGTAGTATAGGGGAGACTAGCGGGCACACCGGGGAGCTGTTTTTT; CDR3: CASSIGETSGHTGELFF
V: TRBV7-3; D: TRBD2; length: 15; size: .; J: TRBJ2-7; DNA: TGTGCCAGCAGCTTAGGCGGGGGGCGAGCCTACGAGCAGTACTTC; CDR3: CASSLGGGRAYEQYF
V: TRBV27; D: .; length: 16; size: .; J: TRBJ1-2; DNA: TGTGCCAGCAGCTATACAGGGTATGGGGTTAACTATGGCTACACCTTC; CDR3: CASSYTGYGVNYGYTF
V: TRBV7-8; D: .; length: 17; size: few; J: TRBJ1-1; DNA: TGTGCCAGCAGCTCTAGGATATCAGGGCCCGTAAACACTGAAGCTTTCTTT; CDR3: CASSSRISGPVNTEAFF
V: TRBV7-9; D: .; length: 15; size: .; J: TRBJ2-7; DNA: TGTGCCAGCAGCTCCGGGGCCGGTGATTCCTACGAGCAGTACTTC; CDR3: CASSSGAGDSYEQYF
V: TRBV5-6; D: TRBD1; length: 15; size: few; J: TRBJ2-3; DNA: TGTGCCAGCAGCTTGGGGGACAGGGGGGAGCATACGCAGTATTTT; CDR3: CASSLGDRGEHTQYF
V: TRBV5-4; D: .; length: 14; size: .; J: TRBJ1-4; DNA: TGTGCCAGCAGCTCACAGGGCGGTGGAGAAAAACTGTTTTTT; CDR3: CASSSQGGGEKLFF
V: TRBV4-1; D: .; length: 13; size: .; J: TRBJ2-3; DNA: TGCGCCAGCAGCCAAGGCCCGACAGATACGCAGTATTTT; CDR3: CASSQGPTDTQYF
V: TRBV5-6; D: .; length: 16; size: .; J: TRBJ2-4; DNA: TGTGCCAGCAGCTTAGGTACCACCTTAGCCAAAAACATTCAGTACTTC; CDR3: CASSLGTTLAKNIQYF
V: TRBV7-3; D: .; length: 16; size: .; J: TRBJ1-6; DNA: TGTGCCAGCAGCTTAATGGGGGAAGCAGGGAATTCACCCCTCCACTTT; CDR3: CASSLMGEAGNSPLHF
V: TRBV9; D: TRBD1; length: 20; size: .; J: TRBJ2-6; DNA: TGTGCCAGCACCTCCCTTCTTTGGACAGGGTCGTTCTCTGGGGCCAACGTCCTGACTTTC; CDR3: CASTSLLWTGSFSGANVLTF
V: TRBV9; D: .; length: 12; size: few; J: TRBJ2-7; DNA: TGTGCCAGCAGCGTAGGAGGAGCCGAGCAGTACTTC; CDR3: CASSVGGAEQYF
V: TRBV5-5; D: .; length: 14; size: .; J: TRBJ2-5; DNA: TGTGCCAGCAGCCCCGACCCGGGTGAGGAGACCCAGTACTTC; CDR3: CASSPDPGEETQYF
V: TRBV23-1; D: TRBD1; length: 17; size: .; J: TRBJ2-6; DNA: TGCGCCAGCAAGACAGGGGGCCGGAGCTCTGGGGCCAACGTCCTGACTTTC; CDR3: CASKTGGRSSGANVLTF
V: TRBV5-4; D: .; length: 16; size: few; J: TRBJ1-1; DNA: TGTGCCAGCATCCCCCCGGAAGGATTAGGGAGGACTGAAGCTTTCTTT; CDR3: CASIPPEGLGRTEAFF
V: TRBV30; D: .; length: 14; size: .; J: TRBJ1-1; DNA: TGTGCCTGGAGTGTACTGAAGGTGAACACTGAAACTTTCTTT; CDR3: CAWSVLKVNTETFF
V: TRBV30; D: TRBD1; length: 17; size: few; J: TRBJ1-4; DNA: TGTGCCTGGAGGACGAACAGGGGTTTGGCATCTAATGAAAAACTGTTTTTT; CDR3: CAWRTNRGLASNEKLFF
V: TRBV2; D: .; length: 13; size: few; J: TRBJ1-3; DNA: TGTGCCAGCAGCCAGGGTACTGGAAACACCATATATTTT; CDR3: CASSQGTGNTIYF
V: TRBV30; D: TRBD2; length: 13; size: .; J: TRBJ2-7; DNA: TGTGCCTGGAACGGACTAGGGGCCTACGAGCAGTACTTC; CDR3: CAWNGLGAYEQYF
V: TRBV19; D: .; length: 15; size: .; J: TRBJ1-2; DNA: TGTGCCAGTAGTAGACAGCTAACTTTTAACTATGGCTACACCTTC; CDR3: CASSRQLTFNYGYTF
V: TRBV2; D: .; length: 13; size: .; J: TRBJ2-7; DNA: TGTGCCAGCAGTGTATTAGGGGCCTACGAGCAGTACTTC; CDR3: CASSVLGAYEQYF